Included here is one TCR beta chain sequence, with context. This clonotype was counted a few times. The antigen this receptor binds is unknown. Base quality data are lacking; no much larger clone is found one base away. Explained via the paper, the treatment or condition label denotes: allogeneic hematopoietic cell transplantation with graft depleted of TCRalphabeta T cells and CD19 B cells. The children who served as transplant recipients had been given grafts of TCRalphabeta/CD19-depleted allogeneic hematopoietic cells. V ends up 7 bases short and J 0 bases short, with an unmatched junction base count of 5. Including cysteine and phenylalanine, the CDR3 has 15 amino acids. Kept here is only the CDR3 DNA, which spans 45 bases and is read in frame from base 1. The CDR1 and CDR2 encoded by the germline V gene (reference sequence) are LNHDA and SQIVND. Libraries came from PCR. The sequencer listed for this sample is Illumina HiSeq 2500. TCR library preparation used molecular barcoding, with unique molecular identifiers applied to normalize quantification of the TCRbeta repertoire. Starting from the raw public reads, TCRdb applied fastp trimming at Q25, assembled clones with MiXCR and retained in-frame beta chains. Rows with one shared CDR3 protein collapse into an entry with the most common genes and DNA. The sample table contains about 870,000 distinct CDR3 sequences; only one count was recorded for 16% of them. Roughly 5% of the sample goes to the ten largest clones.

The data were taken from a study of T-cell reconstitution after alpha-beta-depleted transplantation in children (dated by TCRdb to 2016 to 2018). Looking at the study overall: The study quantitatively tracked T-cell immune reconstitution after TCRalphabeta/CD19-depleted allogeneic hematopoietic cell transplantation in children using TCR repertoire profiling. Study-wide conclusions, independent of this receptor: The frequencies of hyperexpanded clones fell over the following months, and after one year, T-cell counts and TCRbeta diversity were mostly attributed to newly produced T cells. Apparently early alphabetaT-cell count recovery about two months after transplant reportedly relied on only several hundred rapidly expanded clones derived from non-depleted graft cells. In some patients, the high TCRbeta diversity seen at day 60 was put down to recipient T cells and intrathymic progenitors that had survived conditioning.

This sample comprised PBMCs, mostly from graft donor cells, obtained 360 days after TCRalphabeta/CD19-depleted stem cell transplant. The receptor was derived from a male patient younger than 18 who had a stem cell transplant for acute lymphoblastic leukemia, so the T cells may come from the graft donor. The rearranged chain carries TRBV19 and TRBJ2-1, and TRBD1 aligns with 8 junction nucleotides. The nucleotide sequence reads TGTGCCAGTAAGGACAGGGCTAGCTCCTACAATGAGCAGTTCTTC. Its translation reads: CASKDRASSYNEQFF.